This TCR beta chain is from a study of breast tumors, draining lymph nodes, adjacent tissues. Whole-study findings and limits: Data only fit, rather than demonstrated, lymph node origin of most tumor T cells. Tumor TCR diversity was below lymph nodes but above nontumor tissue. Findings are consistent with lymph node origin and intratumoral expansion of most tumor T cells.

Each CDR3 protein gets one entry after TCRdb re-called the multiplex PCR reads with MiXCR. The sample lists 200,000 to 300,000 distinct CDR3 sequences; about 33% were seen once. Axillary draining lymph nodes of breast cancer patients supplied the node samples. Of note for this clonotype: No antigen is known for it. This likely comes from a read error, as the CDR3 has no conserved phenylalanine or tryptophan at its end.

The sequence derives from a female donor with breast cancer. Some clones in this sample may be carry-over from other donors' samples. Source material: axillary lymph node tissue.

The CDR3 spells CASSLGRGSDEQFL. CDR3 in DNA: TGTGCCAGCAGCTTAGGACGCGGCAGTGATGAGCAGTTCCTC. The chain employs TRBV7-9 and TRBJ2-1; D gene uncertain. V lost 1 base to trimming and J lost 8 bases, with 12 bases between them. Germline CDR1 and CDR2: SEHNR and FQNEAQ (reference sequence). The CDR3 is made up of 14 amino acids.